This entry concerns a single T cell receptor (beta chain). Its matching antigen is unknown. Assay used: immunoSEQ multiplex PCR; TCRdb lists only in-frame clones, some missing. The table includes over 45,000 clones, 88% detected once. These data originate in a study of cytomegalovirus exposure and HLA in healthy donors. Study-level findings and limits: For most TCR sequences rarity was the rule, although some public TCRs occurred in many donors.

The V gene lost 4 bases and the J gene lost 5 bases, with 25 bases spanning the gap. Germline V gene data show CDR1 as SEHNR and CDR2 as FQNEAQ (reference sequence). The length of the CDR3 is 18 residues. The donors were part of the validation cohort, which consisted of about 120 subjects and was separate from the first cohort of 670 or so subjects. This clonotype was obtained from a woman aged 30 to 39 in good health and CMV-seronegative. What was sequenced was PBMCs. This rearrangement joins TRBV7-9 to TRBJ2-3, with a tentative D call TRBD2 (6 bases). CDR3 amino acids: CASSSLLGGLRPEDTQYF. The CDR3 DNA reads as TGTGCCAGCAGCTCCCTCTTGGGGGGACTCCGTCCCGAAGATACGCAGTATTTT.